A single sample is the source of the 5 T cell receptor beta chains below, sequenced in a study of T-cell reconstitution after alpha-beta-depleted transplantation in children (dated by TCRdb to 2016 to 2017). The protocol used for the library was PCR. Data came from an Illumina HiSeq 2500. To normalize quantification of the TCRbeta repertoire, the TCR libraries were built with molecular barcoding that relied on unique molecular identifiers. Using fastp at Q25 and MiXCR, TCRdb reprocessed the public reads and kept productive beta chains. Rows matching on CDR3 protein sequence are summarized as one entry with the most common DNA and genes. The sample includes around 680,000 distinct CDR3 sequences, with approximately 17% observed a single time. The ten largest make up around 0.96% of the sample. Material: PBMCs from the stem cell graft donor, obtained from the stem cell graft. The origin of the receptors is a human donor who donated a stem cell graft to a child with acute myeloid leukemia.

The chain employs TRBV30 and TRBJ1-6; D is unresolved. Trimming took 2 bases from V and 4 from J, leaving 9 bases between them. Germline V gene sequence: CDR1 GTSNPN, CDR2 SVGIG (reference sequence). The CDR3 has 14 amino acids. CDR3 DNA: TGTGCCTGGAGTCATTCCCGGTATAATTCACCCCTCCACTTT. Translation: CAWSHSRYNSPLHF.

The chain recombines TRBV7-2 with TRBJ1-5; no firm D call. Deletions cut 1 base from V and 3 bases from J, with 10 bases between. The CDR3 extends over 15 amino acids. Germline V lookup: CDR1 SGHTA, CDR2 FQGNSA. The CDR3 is CASSLDSDYNQPQHF. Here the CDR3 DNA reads TGTGCCAGCAGCTTAGATTCCGATTACAATCAGCCCCAGCATTTT. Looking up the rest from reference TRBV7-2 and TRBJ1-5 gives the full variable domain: GAGVSQSPSNKVTEKGKDVELRCDPISGHTALYWYRQSLGQGLEFLIYFQGNSAPDKSGLPSDRFSAERTGGSVSTLTIQRTQQEDSAVYLCASSLDSDYNQPQHFGDGTRLSIL.

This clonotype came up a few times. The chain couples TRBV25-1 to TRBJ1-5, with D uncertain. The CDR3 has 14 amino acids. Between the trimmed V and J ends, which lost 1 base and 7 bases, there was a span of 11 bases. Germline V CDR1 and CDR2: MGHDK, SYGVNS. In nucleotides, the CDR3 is TGTGCCAGCAGTGAATTTGGGGAAGGGCAGCCCCAGCATTTT. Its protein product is CASSEFGEGQPQHF.

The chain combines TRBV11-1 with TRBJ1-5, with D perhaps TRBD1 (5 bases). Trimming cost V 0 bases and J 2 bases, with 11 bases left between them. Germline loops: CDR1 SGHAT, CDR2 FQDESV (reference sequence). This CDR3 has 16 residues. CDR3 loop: CASSLAIRGGNQPQHF. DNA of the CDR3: TGTGCCAGCAGCTTAGCGATACGAGGGGGCAATCAGCCCCAGCATTTT.

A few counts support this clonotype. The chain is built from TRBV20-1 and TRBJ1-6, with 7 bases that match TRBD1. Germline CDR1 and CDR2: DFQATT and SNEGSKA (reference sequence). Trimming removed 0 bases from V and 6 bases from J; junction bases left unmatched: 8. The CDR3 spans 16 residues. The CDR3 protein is CSARERGRVGNSPLHF. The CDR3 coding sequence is TGCAGTGCTAGAGAAAGGGGGCGCGTGGGTAATTCACCCCTCCACTTT.